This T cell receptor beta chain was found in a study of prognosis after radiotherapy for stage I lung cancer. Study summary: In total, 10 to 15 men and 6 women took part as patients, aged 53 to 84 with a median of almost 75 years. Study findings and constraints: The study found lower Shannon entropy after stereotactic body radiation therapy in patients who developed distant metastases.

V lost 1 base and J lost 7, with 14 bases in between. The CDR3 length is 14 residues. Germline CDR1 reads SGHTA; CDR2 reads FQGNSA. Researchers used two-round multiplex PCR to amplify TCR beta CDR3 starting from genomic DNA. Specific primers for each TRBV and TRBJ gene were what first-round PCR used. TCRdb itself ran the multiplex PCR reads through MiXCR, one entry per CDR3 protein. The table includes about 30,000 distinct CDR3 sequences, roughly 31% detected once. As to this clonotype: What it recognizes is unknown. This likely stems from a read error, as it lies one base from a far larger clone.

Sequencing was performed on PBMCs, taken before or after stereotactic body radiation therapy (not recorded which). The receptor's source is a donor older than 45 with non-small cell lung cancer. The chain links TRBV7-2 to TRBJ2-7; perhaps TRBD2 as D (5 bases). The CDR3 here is CASSLVGEGNEQYF. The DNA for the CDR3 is TGTGCCAGCAGCTTAGTTGGCGAGGGTAATGAGCAGTACTTC.